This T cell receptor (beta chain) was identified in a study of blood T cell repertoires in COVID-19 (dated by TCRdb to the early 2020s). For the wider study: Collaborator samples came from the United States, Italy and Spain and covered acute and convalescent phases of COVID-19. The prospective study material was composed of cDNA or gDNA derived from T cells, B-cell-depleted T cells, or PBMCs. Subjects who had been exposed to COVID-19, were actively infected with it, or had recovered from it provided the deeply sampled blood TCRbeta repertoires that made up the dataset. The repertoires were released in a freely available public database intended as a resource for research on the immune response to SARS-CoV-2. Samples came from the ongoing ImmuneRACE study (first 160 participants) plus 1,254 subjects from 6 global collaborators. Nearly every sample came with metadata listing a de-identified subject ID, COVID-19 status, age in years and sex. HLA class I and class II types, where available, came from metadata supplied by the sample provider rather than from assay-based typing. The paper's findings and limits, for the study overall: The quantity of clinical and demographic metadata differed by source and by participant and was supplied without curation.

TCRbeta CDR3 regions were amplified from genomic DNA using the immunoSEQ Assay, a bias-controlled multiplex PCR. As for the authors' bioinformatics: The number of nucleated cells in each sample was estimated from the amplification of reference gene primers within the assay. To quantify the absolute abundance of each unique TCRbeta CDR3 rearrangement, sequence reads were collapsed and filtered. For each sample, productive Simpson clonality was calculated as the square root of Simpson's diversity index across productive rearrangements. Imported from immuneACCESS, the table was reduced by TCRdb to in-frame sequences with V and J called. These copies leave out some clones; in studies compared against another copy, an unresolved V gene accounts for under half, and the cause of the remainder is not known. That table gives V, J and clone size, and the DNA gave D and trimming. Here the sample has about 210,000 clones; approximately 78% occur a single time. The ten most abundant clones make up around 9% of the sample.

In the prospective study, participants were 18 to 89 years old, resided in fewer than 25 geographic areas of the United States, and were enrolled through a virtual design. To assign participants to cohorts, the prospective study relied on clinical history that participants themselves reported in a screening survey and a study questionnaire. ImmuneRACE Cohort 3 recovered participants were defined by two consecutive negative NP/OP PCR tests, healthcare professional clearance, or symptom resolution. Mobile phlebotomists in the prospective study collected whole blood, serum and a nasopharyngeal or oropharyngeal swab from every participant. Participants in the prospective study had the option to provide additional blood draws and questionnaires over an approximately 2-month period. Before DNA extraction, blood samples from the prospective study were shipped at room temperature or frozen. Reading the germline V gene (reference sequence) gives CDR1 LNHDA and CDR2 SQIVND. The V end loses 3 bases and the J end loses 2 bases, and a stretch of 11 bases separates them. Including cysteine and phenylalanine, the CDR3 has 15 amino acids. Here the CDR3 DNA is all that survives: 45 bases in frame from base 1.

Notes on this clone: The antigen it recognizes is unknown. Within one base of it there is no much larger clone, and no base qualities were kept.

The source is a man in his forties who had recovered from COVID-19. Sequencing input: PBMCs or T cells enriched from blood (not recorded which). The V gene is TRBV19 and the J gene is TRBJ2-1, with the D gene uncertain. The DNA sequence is TGTGCCAGTAGTATTGTTAGCCTTCCCTACAATGAGCAGTTCTTC. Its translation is CASSIVSLPYNEQFF.